A selection of T cell receptor beta chains follows, all from one sample in a study of shared clonotypes between healthy human individuals. TCRdb's copy holds only in-frame clones and misses some; the assay was immunoSEQ multiplex PCR. The table includes 550,000 to 850,000 clones, around 70% detected once. The sample was memory CD4+ T cells sorted from blood. The receptors shown here come from a woman aged 30 to 39 in good health. CDR3s include the opening cysteine and the closing phenylalanine or tryptophan. The order of the fields is V gene, clone size, J gene, D gene, CDR3 DNA, CDR3 protein. D genes are given only for firm matches. The size of a clone is reported for some rows only, either as once, few or many, or as a class for expanded clones.

>TRBV4-2|few|TRBJ2-1|NA
TGTGCCAGCAGCCAAGTTTCTGCTAGCGTTTACAATGAGCAGTTCTTC
CASSQVSASVYNEQFF
>TRBV5-1|few|TRBJ2-2|NA
TGCGCCAGCAGCTTACAGGAGCCCGGAGGGGAGCTGTTTTTT
CASSLQEPGGELFF
>TRBV27|NA|TRBJ1-1|NA
TGTGCCAGGACGTCGAGGGCTCGGGACACTGAAGCTTTCTTT
CARTSRARDTEAFF
>TRBV4-1|NA|TRBJ1-2|NA
TGCGCCAGCAGCCATCCTCGGGGAGGGTGGGACTATGGCTACACCTTC
CASSHPRGGWDYGYTF
>TRBV13|NA|TRBJ2-3|TRBD2
TGTGCCAGCAGCCCAACGGGACTAGCGGGAGGCATAGAAGATACGCAGTATTTT
CASSPTGLAGGIEDTQYF
>TRBV27|few|TRBJ1-2|TRBD1
TGTGCCAGCAGTGGACTGACAGGGGTAGGCGGCTACACCTTC
CASSGLTGVGGYTF
>TRBV7-9|NA|TRBJ2-5|NA
TGTGCCAGCAGCCGAACCGGGATCCAGGAGACCCAGTACTTC
CASSRTGIQETQYF
>TRBV21-1|NA|TRBJ1-1|NA
TGTGCCAGCAGCAAGCTTGGACAGGGATTTTTCATGAACACTGAAGCTTTCTTT
CASSKLGQGFFMNTEAFF
>TRBV6-1|NA|TRBJ1-2|TRBD1
TGTGCCAGCAGGGGGACAGCCCAAGCTAACTATGGCTACACCTTC
CASRGTAQANYGYTF
>TRBV9|NA|TRBJ2-5|NA
TGTGCCAGCAGCTTACAGGGAGAAGAGACCCAGTACTTC
CASSLQGEETQYF
>TRBV5-4|NA|TRBJ2-7|NA
TGTGCCAGCAGCTTGGAGGCCTCCTACGAGCAGTACTTC
CASSLEASYEQYF
>TRBV28|once|TRBJ1-4|TRBD1
TGTGCCAGCAGTGGGACAGTTAATGAAAAACTGTTTTTT
CASSGTVNEKLFF
>TRBV27|NA|TRBJ2-7|NA
TGTGCCAGCAGTCCGACCTCAGGGGCACAGCAGTACTTC
CASSPTSGAQQYF
>TRBV28|few|TRBJ1-5|NA
TGTGCCAGCAGTCCCCAGTCGGTGGGCAATCAGCCCCAGCATTTT
CASSPQSVGNQPQHF
>TRBV27|once|TRBJ2-7|NA
TGTGCCAGCAGTCGCCTCTCCTCCGGGTCGGTCGAGCAGTACTTC
CASSRLSSGSVEQYF
>TRBV5-8|NA|TRBJ1-2|TRBD1
TGTGCCAGCAGCTCGACAGGGGTCTATGGCTACACCTTC
CASSSTGVYGYTF
>TRBV4-1|NA|TRBJ2-7|NA
TGCGCCAGCAGCACTCCCGGGACTGCTACCTACGAGCAGTACTTC
CASSTPGTATYEQYF
>TRBV18|NA|TRBJ2-7|NA
TGTGCCAGCTCGCAACCCGGGACCCAATACGAGCAGTACTTC
CASSQPGTQYEQYF
>TRBV4-3|NA|TRBJ2-1|TRBD2
TGCGCCAGCAGCCAACCCTCGGCTAGCGGCTACAATGAGCAGTTCTTC
CASSQPSASGYNEQFF
>TRBV9|once|TRBJ2-1|NA
TGTGCCAGCAGCGTAGTGGTAGACAATGAGCAGTTCTTC
CASSVVVDNEQFF
>TRBV27|few|TRBJ2-1|TRBD2
TGTGCCAGCAGTCTTATCCAAATAGGACTAGCGGGAGGATCATACAATGAGCAGTTCTTC
CASSLIQIGLAGGSYNEQFF
>TRBV27|few|TRBJ1-5|NA
TGTGCCAGCAGTTTAGTGGGGGGGCGCAAGGGGCAGCCCCAGCATTTT
CASSLVGGRKGQPQHF
>TRBV2|NA|TRBJ2-3|NA
TGTGCCAGCAGTGAGGGACCGACAAGCACAGATACGCAGTATTTT
CASSEGPTSTDTQYF
>TRBV11-2|NA|TRBJ2-7|TRBD2
TGTGCCAGCAGACCAATAGCGGGAAATAGTTTGTCCTACGAGCAGTACTTC
CASRPIAGNSLSYEQYF
>TRBV19|NA|TRBJ2-7|NA
TGTGCCAGTAGTAGCACCCGGGATTCGGGGAAACGCTCCTACGAGCAGTACTTC
CASSSTRDSGKRSYEQYF
>TRBV27|NA|TRBJ2-7|NA
TGTGCCAGCAGTTTTCAAGGTTCCTACGAGCAGTACTTC
CASSFQGSYEQYF
>TRBV19|few|TRBJ2-7|TRBD2
TGTGCCAGTAGTATTGGGCTAGCGGGAGGACCCTACGAGCAGTACTTC
CASSIGLAGGPYEQYF